This T cell receptor beta chain came from a study of shared clonotypes between healthy human individuals. To note about this clone: As yet, its antigen is unknown.

The V end was cut by 2 bases, the J end by 3 bases, with 10 bases between. The CDR3 extends over 14 amino acids. Germline CDR1 SGHAT, CDR2 FQNNGV. Overall study results and limits: Measured sharing among donors was expected to vary with sequencing depth. Only a few donors were included, so the genetic and exposure-history diversity represented was limited.

Deep-level settings were used for running the assay. Original processing methods: Without quality scores, immunoSEQ junctional reads could not be filtered like full-length reads. Clones were read by immunoSEQ multiplex PCR, and TCRdb kept only the in-frame ones, dropping some. V and J calls and clone size are as listed in that table; D and trimming were resolved from the DNA. This sample has about half a million clones, with roughly 78% found just once. The origin of this receptor is a woman aged 40 to 49 in good health. Some clones in this sample may be carry-over from other donors' samples. The sample taken for sequencing was PBMCs. The chain uses TRBV11-2 and TRBJ2-5; D may be TRBD1 (6 bases). The CDR3 sequence: CASSLWAGEETQYF. CDR3 DNA sequence: TGTGCCAGCAGCTTATGGGCAGGGGAAGAGACCCAGTACTTC.